The 24 T cell receptor beta chains presented below share a single source sample, sequenced in a study of metastatic and nonmetastatic thyroid tumors. Prior to thyroid surgery, none of the patients had received any treatment. TCRdb re-processed the PCR reads through MiXCR. The profile shows roughly 46,000 clones, around 25% of them singletons. Sequencing input: blood. Source of these receptors: a male donor with papillary thyroid cancer or a benign thyroid nodule (not recorded which). Some clones in this sample may be carry-over from other donors' samples.

This clone turned up a few times. The chain couples TRBV6-2 or TRBV6-3 to TRBJ2-2; TRBD2 matches 10 bases. The CDR3 contains 14 residues. Germline CDR1 is MNHEY and CDR2 is SVGEGT. V shed 6 bases, J shed 7 bases, and the junction held 5 bases outside the gene matches. CDR3 in amino acids: CASRPLAGVGELFF. The CDR3 DNA reads TGTGCCAGCAGACCCCTAGCGGGAGTCGGGGAGCTGTTTTTT.

Ten or more counts support this clone. The rearrangement joins TRBV2 to TRBJ2-5; 8 nucleotides agree with TRBD1. The CDR3 consists of 15 residues. V was pared by 6 bases and J by 2 bases, with 8 bases of the junction left unmatched. Per germline, CDR1 SNHLY and CDR2 FYNNEI. CDR3 nucleotides: TGTGCCAGCAGGGAGGGGACAGGACCACAAGAGACCCAGTACTTC. Translation gives CASREGTGPQETQYF.

In DNA, the CDR3 is TGTGCCAGCAGTTTCGATACCGGGACCCACACCGGGGAGCTGTTTTTT. Translating gives CASSFDTGTHTGELFF. This sequence joins TRBV12-3 or TRBV12-4 and TRBJ2-2; D assignment may be TRBD1 or TRBD2 (5 bases each). V was pared by 3 bases and J by 3 bases, with 14 bases between. The CDR3 is made up of 16 amino acids.

This clone was counted ten times or more. J is TRBJ2-2 and V is TRBV7-8, with 7 bases matching TRBD2. V dropped 5 bases and J dropped 1; count of bases not matched to a gene: 4. The length of the CDR3 is 15 residues. From germline, CDR1 is SGHVS and CDR2 FQNEAQ. The CDR3 protein is CASSPWGGNTGELFF. CDR3 DNA sequence: TGTGCCAGCAGCCCCTGGGGGGGGAACACCGGGGAGCTGTTTTTT.

This clone occurred many times. The chain uses TRBV4-1 and TRBJ2-3; possibly TRBD2 for D (5 bases). Between the trimmed V and J ends, which lost 1 base and 7 bases, there was a span of 18 bases. The CDR3 covers 16 residues. Germline CDR1 and CDR2: MGHRA and YSYEKL. The CDR3 coding sequence is TGCGCCAGCAGCCAAGTAGAGACTACCTCTTTCAATACGCAGTATTTT. This gives the protein CASSQVETTSFNTQYF.

The chain uses TRBV20-1 and TRBJ2-2; D could derive from TRBD1 or TRBD2 (5 bases each). The germline V gene has CDR1 DFQATT and CDR2 SNEGSKA (reference sequence). Trimming pared 3 bases from V and 6 bases from J, leaving 14 bases between. The CDR3 contains 14 residues. DNA for the CDR3: TGCAGTGCTAGTTGGGGGTGGGGTGCCGGGGAGCTGTTTTTT. Translating it yields CSASWGWGAGELFF.

Comments on this clone: Other DNA sequences within the sample encode an identical CDR3. V gene TRBV5-8 combines with J gene TRBJ2-5, with 7 bases that match TRBD1. Losses at the gene ends were 4 bases for V and 4 bases for J; bases not matched to a gene: 10. Germline CDR1 SGHTS, CDR2 YDEGEE. The CDR3 is 15 residues long. CDR3 nucleotide sequence: TGTGCCAGCAGCCTTGGACAGGCCCAGGCAGAGACCCAGTACTTC. It is translated as CASSLGQAQAETQYF.

This clone has a count of ten or more. The chain couples TRBV10-3 to TRBJ1-4, with D possibly being TRBD1 (6 bases). Germline CDR1 is ENHRY and CDR2 is SYGVKD. This CDR3 has 19 amino acids. V dropped 2 bases and J dropped 8 bases, with 27 bases sitting between them. DNA for the CDR3: TGTGCCATCAGTGAGGAGAGGTGGGGAATCAGGGGAGTAGAAGAAAAACTGTTTTTT. Protein sequence: CAISEERWGIRGVEEKLFF.

The sample holds many counts of this clone. The gene calls are TRBV3-1 and TRBJ1-1, with TRBD1 matching 8 bases. Germline CDR1 LGHDT, CDR2 YNNKEL (reference sequence). The CDR3 covers 16 residues. The V segment lost 0 bases and the J segment 5 bases; nucleotides outside the gene matches: 8. CDR3 residues: CASSQDPTGGYTEAFF. The CDR3 DNA sequence: TGTGCCAGCAGCCAAGATCCAACAGGGGGTTATACTGAAGCTTTCTTT.

This clone was detected a few times. The junction departs from germline at one end; a sequencing error may be responsible. The CDR3 here is CSSSVSSGNSPLHF. The CDR3 coding sequence is TGTTCCAGCAGTGTTAGCAGTGGTAATTCACCCCTCCACTTT. The gene calls are TRBV2 and TRBJ1-6; D remains unclear. Per germline, CDR1 SNHLY and CDR2 FYNNEI. The CDR3 totals 14 residues. The full variable domain, with the rest looked up from reference TRBV2 and TRBJ1-6, is EPEVTQTPSHQVTQMGQEVILRCVPISNHLYFYWYRQILGQKVEFLVSFYNNEISEKSEIFDDQFSVERPDGSNFTLKIRSTKLEDSAMYFCSSSVSSGNSPLHFGNGTRLTVT.

At least ten counts were recorded for this clone. Other DNA sequences in this specimen translate into the identical CDR3. The rearrangement uses TRBV7-8 and TRBJ2-6; D may be TRBD1 or TRBD2 (5 bases each). The CDR3 loop spans 16 amino acids. The V gene lost 1 base and the J gene lost 4 bases, with 11 bases spanning the gap. Germline assignment: CDR1 SGHVS and CDR2 FQNEAQ. The CDR3 sequence is CASSLDQGAGANVLTF. The CDR3 nucleotides are TGTGCCAGCAGCTTAGACCAGGGAGCCGGGGCCAACGTCCTGACTTTC.

At least ten counts were recorded for this clone. A much larger clone differs from this one at a single base, so this may be a read error. Other nucleotide sequences in the sample specify the same CDR3. The chain is built from TRBV20-1 and TRBJ2-2; D may match TRBD1 or TRBD2 (6 bases each). Trimming stripped 0 bases from V and 8 bases from J, with 19 bases between. From germline, CDR1 is DFQATT and CDR2 SNEGSKA (reference sequence). The CDR3 runs to 16 residues. In DNA, the CDR3 is TGCAGTGCTAGAGATTTTTCTACGGGGGCCGAGGGGGAGCTGTTTTTT. This encodes CSARDFSTGAEGELFF.

To note about this clone: Sequence at one end of the junction differs from germline and may be a read error. The chain employs TRBV6-1 and TRBJ2-1; 8 positions agree with TRBD2. CDR1 and CDR2 from the germline V gene are MNHNS and SASEGT. This CDR3 spans 14 amino acids. The CDR3 DNA reads as TGTGCCAGCAGCCTACTAGCGGAGCTCAATGAACAGTTCTTC. Its protein product is CASSLLAELNEQFF.

The table lists this clone with many counts. The V gene is TRBV20-1, the J gene TRBJ2-5; D is possibly TRBD1 (5 bases). The CDR3 loop spans 15 amino acids. Per the germline V gene, CDR1 is DFQATT and CDR2 is SNEGSKA (reference sequence). Trimming cost V 2 bases and J 3 bases, with 16 bases left between them. CDR3 loop: CSARKQGSVEETQYF. The CDR3 nucleotides read TGCAGTGCTAGAAAGCAGGGAAGTGTGGAAGAGACCCAGTACTTC.

This clone occurred once. The chain uses TRBV7-8 and TRBJ1-6; D not resolved. The germline CDR1 and CDR2 sequences are SGHVS and FQNEAQ. V lost 1 base and J 0 bases, leaving 10 bases between the germline ends. CDR3 length: 17 amino acids. CDR3 nucleotides: TGTGCCAGCAGCTTAGATACAGCGAGCTCCTATAATTCACCCCTCCACTTT. As protein: CASSLDTASSYNSPLHF.

This clone was observed a few times. The DNA for the CDR3 is TGTGCCAGCAGGACAGTGAGAAATGAAAAACTGTTTTTT. It codes for CASRTVRNEKLFF. The chain combines TRBV12-3 or TRBV12-4 with TRBJ1-4; weak D call: TRBD1 (5 bases). The CDR3 contains 13 residues. Trimming shortened V by 6 bases and J by 5 bases, and 10 bases separated the two germline ends.

A word on this clone: This could be a read error, since a much larger clone is one nucleotide away. The chain is built from TRBV9 and TRBJ2-5; D unresolved. V lost 1 base and J 7 bases, leaving 8 bases between the germline ends. Per germline, CDR1 SGDLS and CDR2 YYNGEE. The CDR3 spans 12 residues. CDR3 in amino acids: CASSVLTGTQYF. The DNA for the CDR3 is TGTGCCAGCAGCGTACTAACCGGGACCCAGTACTTC. The entire variable domain, with the rest obtained from reference TRBV9 and TRBJ2-5, is as follows: DSGVTQTPKHLITATGQRVTLRCSPRSGDLSVYWYQQSLDQGLQFLIQYYNGEERAKGNILERFSAQQFPDLHSELNLSSLELGDSALYFCASSVLTGTQYFGPGTRLLVL.

This clone was seen at least ten times. At one end, the junction sequence differs from germline, possibly due to a read error. The chain joins TRBV9 to TRBJ2-2; 7 nucleotides align to TRBD2. The CDR3 runs 16 residues. Germline loops: CDR1 SGDLS, CDR2 YYNGEE. The CDR3 DNA follows: TGTGCCAGCAGCGTAGGAGCGGGATCGAATACCGGGGAGCTGTTTTTT. Its translation is CASSVGAGSNTGELFF.

As to this clone: A junction end diverges from the germline sequence, so it may reflect a read error. The rearrangement joins TRBV5-1 to TRBJ2-5, with D tentatively TRBD2 (5 bases). CDR3 length: 15 amino acids. Per germline, CDR1 SGHRS and CDR2 YFSETQ. Written as DNA, the CDR3 is TGTGCCAGCGGCGGCGGTACCGAGAGGGAAGAGACCGAGTACTTC. Protein: CASGGGTEREETEYF.

By sample share, this clone is medium-sized. The rearrangement links TRBV25-1 to TRBJ2-3, with 10 bases fitting TRBD1. Germline lookup yields CDR1 MGHDK and CDR2 SYGVNS. The CDR3 loop spans 16 amino acids. V dropped 2 bases and J dropped 1; count of bases not matched to a gene: 3. In nucleotides, the CDR3 is TGTGCCAGCAGTGAAACCGGGACAGGGGGCACAGATACGCAGTATTTT. The encoded protein is CASSETGTGGTDTQYF.

This clone has a count of ten or more. This rearrangement joins TRBV5-1 to TRBJ2-7; no clear D. The V gene lost 4 bases and the J gene lost 7 bases, with 15 bases spanning the gap. The CDR3 totals 13 residues. Germline V gives CDR1 SGHRS, CDR2 YFSETQ. The CDR3 protein is CASSLNLADEQYF. The CDR3 DNA reads as TGCGCCAGCAGCCTAAACTTGGCTGATGAGCAGTACTTC.

In DNA, the CDR3 is TGTGCCAGCAGTTTACGGCCTAGCGGGGGCAATGAGCAGTTCTTC. As protein: CASSLRPSGGNEQFF. J is TRBJ2-1 and V is TRBV12-3 or TRBV12-4, with 10 bases fitting TRBD2. The CDR3 is 15 amino acids. With V trimmed by 2 bases and J by 6 bases, 4 bases remained unmatched.

This clone was recorded many times. Other DNA sequences within the sample encode an identical CDR3. The DNA of the CDR3 is TGTGCCAGCAGTTTACATGGCCAGTTGGGCGAGCAGTACTTC. Residues: CASSLHGQLGEQYF. V and J are TRBV27 and TRBJ2-7; D call uncertain. The CDR3 sequence is 14 residues long. The V gene lost 2 bases and the J gene lost 6 bases, with 14 bases spanning the gap. CDR1 and CDR2 (germline): MNHEY, SMNVEV (reference sequence).

The V gene is TRBV6-5, the J gene TRBJ1-1; no firm D call. The V end was cut by 2 bases, the J end by 4 bases, with 14 bases between. Looked up from germline, CDR1 is MNHEY and CDR2 is SVGAGI. The length of the CDR3 is 15 residues. The CDR3 DNA reads TGTGCCAGCAGTTACCATTCGGGTGGACTCACTGAAGCTTTCTTT. Translated: CASSYHSGGLTEAFF.